A single sample gave rise to the 10 T cell receptor beta chains below, sequenced in a study of T cells expressing NK-cell markers. TCRdb reanalyzed the 5' RACE reads, giving one entry per CDR3 protein sequence and no DNA. The listing contains roughly 430,000 distinct CDR3 sequences. The source material was blood T cells: a sorted CD56 or NKG2C T cell subset, CD4+ or CD8+ T cells, or bulk PBMC T cells (not recorded which). These receptors were collected from a woman aged 18-70 years in good health.

CDR3 in amino acids: CASSLATGTGDPNTGELFF. The chain combines TRBV19 with TRBJ2-2; the D gene TCRdb calls, TRBD1, cannot be checked with no DNA. This CDR3 has 19 amino acids. Germline V gene data show CDR1 as LNHDA and CDR2 as SQIVND (reference sequence). Together with reference TRBV19 and TRBJ2-2, the CDR3 gives the full variable domain: DGGITQSPKYLFRKEGQNVTLSCEQNLNHDAMYWYRQDPGQGLRLIYYSQIVNDFQKGDIAEGYSVSREKKESFPLTVTSAQKNPTAFYLCASSLATGTGDPNTGELFFGEGSRLTVL.

The J gene is TRBJ2-1, the V gene TRBV6-2 or TRBV6-3; TCRdb indicates TRBD1, and absent DNA this call remains unverified. CDR3 length: 15 residues. Per the germline V gene, CDR1 is MNHEY and CDR2 is SVGEGT. The CDR3 is CASSLRGKPYNEQFF.

V gene TRBV12-3 or TRBV12-4 combines with J gene TRBJ1-2; TCRdb selects TRBD1, and the lack of DNA leaves this call unchecked. This CDR3 has 16 amino acids. CDR3 amino acids: CASSLMTGAGNYGYTF.

The V call is TRBV2, the J call TRBJ1-5. Germline CDR1 reads SNHLY; CDR2 reads FYNNEI. The CDR3 runs to 13 residues. The CDR3 sequence is CASSARWVQPQHF.

The chain is built from TRBV10-3 and TRBJ1-1; TCRdb outputs TRBD1, but without DNA this stays unchecked. The CDR3 runs to 13 residues. Germline CDR1 is ENHRY and CDR2 is SYGVKD. The CDR3 protein is CAIRKGGAVVAFF.

The chain employs TRBV5-5 and TRBJ2-3. CDR1 is SGHKS and CDR2 is YYEKEE in the germline V gene (reference sequence). The CDR3 loop spans 16 amino acids. CDR3 in amino acids: CASSLVHMGLADTQYF.

The rearrangement joins TRBV24-1 to TRBJ2-1; no DNA is available, so the TRBD1 call from TCRdb remains unchecked. From germline, CDR1 is KGHDR and CDR2 SFDVKD. The CDR3 consists of 16 residues. CDR3: CATSVSLGGIGNEQFF.

This rearrangement joins TRBV3-1 to TRBJ2-3; TCRdb's assignment of TRBD2 cannot be checked, as there is no DNA. The germline V gene has CDR1 LGHDT and CDR2 YNNKEL (reference sequence). This CDR3 contains 16 residues. This CDR3 reads CASSLLAGELTDTQYF.

The chain employs TRBV7-2 and TRBJ2-2. Germline CDR1 SGHTA, CDR2 FQGNSA. CDR3 length: 13 residues. CDR3 residues: CASSFWGTGELFF.

The chain carries TRBV12-3 or TRBV12-4 and TRBJ2-4. The CDR3 is made up of 16 amino acids. The CDR3 reads CASSFPMEATKNIQYF.